This TCR beta chain was captured in a study of T cells in Graves' hyperthyroidism and ophthalmopathy (dated by TCRdb to between 2019 and 2020). Regarding the study in general: Peripheral blood was collected at initial diagnosis, before any treatment. For training and testing, the 100 or so patients in the discovery cohort were randomly divided in a 7:3 ratio. Following sampling, methimazole starting at 30 mg daily was given to hyperthyroidism patients, and high-dose intravenous methylprednisolone was given to ophthalmopathy patients. In addition, the study compared T-cell repertoires in thyroid tissue and in blood from roughly 6 Graves' hyperthyroidism patients. TCR V-J signatures able to tell the groups apart were searched for in a discovery cohort of 100 patients, of whom fewer than 45 had Graves' ophthalmopathy and 55 to 65 had stable Graves' hyperthyroidism. The paper describes TCR Vbeta CDR3 sequencing of 135 peripheral blood samples, made up of approximately 40 ophthalmopathy patients, 70 to 75 hyperthyroidism patients and 17 progressor patients. Prospective prediction of ophthalmopathy was tested in an independent validation cohort of 18 hyperthyroidism patients and approximately 17 patients who later progressed to ophthalmopathy.

Amplification of TCR beta CDR3 regions was carried out from RNA transcripts. The first round of RT-PCR for the TCR CDR3 was performed with the HTBI primer set and the Qiagen OneStep RT-PCR kit. A second multiplex PCR round built the libraries, followed by size selection and purification. Paired-end sequencing of the libraries was performed with 100 bp reads on an Illumina HiSeq2000. In the paper's pipeline: Raw data were processed with SOAPnuke, discarding reads with adapters, uncalled bases, mean Phred below 15, or no exact constant-primer or identifier match. COPE v1.2.5 was used to merge the high-quality paired reads, and each unique nucleotide sequence was defined as a clonotype. MiTCR v1.1 was used to align the clonotypes against IMGT TRBV, TRBD and TRBJ reference segments. The analysis was restricted to V-J combinations with a frequency above 0.0001, which together covered 99.2% of the repertoires. The TCS score was defined as F50 (clonal expansion) divided by E x V (chaos), with BLOSUM62-based TCRdist calculated between CDR3 peptides within each V-J. Welch's t-statistics and random forest reduced 500 to 650 V-J features to 13, which were used in a naive Bayes classifier (R e1071). TCRdb reworked the public reads: Q25 trimming with fastp, MiXCR clone assembly, productive beta chains retained. Each record represents a unique CDR3 protein, reported with the most common genes and DNA among its rows. TCRdb assigned the V and J calls; the authors' analysis was not used. This sample gives 600,000 or so distinct CDR3 sequences in total; approximately 14% of them show up just once. Approximately 6.4% of the sample belongs to the ten largest clones.

Comments on this clonotype: The antigen this receptor binds is unknown. Per-nucleotide qualities are absent, and no much larger clonotype sits a single base away.

The paper's findings and limits, for the study overall: No statistical method was used to set the sample size in advance, and investigators knew the group allocation. Ophthalmopathy was separated from stable hyperthyroidism by a 13 V-J signature model, with approximately 86% sensitivity and about 81% specificity obtained in cross-validation and 80%/75% obtained in testing. Most expanded thyroid clonotypes (frequency above 0.001) were also detected in blood, suggesting blood repertoires may reflect thyroid immune responses. In validation, progression to ophthalmopathy was predicted by the model with nearly 71% sensitivity and 72.22% specificity, a median of approximately 6.5 months before onset.

Counted from cysteine to phenylalanine, this CDR3 has 12 amino acids. The sequence is cut down to CDR3 DNA, 36 bases in frame from base 1. The germline V gene specifies SGHDN as CDR1 and FVKESK as CDR2. V is shortened by 2 bases, J by 7 bases, and the region joining them spans 8 bases. In the ophthalmopathy patients, disease was moderately to severely active, with a Clinical Activity Score of 3 or more, a NOSPECS grade of 4 or more, and a duration of less than 3 months. Exclusion was applied to patients with uncontrolled infections, other autoimmune diseases, pregnancy or lactation. Diagnoses relied on clinical symptoms, serum thyroxine and TRAb, thyroid ultrasound and orbital computed tomography. PBMCs were separated from around 9.1 ml of fresh peripheral blood using Ficoll-Paque density gradient centrifugation. Total RNA was extracted using Trizol reagent, and RNA quality was assessed on an Agilent 2100 Bioanalyzer.

Sample: blood. The sequence joins TRBV14 to TRBJ1-2; a confident D gene designation cannot be given. This TCR derives from a woman aged 18-30 years with Graves' ophthalmopathy. The sequenced DNA is TGTGCCAGCAGCCAATGGGATCTTGGCTACACCTTC. Its protein reads: CASSQWDLGYTF.